The 19 T cell receptor beta chains given below trace back to one sample, sequenced in a study of blood T cell repertoires in COVID-19. The data were produced by immunoSEQ multiplex PCR, yet TCRdb's version contains in-frame clones alone and is incomplete. The sample includes under 200,000 clones, roughly 80% of them seen just once. Input material: peripheral blood. Source of these receptors: a man between 65 and 85 years old with active or convalescent COVID-19.

The rearrangement uses TRBV6-1 and TRBJ2-7; 9 bases match TRBD1. CDR1 and CDR2 (germline): MNHNS, SASEGT. The V gene end was trimmed by 1 base and the J gene end by 11 bases; junction bases not matched to a gene: 6. The CDR3 is 13 amino acids. The CDR3 DNA sequence: TGTGCCAGCAGTGAAGGAGGACAGGGGAGAGAGTACTTC. Translating gives CASSEGGQGREYF.

The rearrangement uses TRBV29-1 and TRBJ1-6, with a possible D match to TRBD1 (5 bases). Per germline, CDR1 SQVTM and CDR2 ANQGSEA. This CDR3 has 14 amino acids. Deletions cut 4 bases from V and 7 bases from J, with 14 bases between. For the CDR3, the DNA is TGCAGCGTTGGAGAGGGGCCGACAAATTCACCCCTCCACTTT. Protein product: CSVGEGPTNSPLHF.

The chain links TRBV4-1 to TRBJ2-3, with a weak D call TRBD2 (6 bases). The CDR3 is 15 amino acids. V was pared by 2 bases and J by 4 bases, with 13 bases between. Germline V lookup: CDR1 MGHRA, CDR2 YSYEKL. The CDR3 is CASSQMGGAADTQYF. The CDR3 DNA is TGCGCCAGCAGCCAAATGGGGGGAGCGGCAGATACGCAGTATTTT.

Only one count was recorded for this clone. V gene TRBV29-1 combines with J gene TRBJ2-7; D gene ambiguous. Germline values: CDR1 SQVTM, CDR2 ANQGSEA. The V gene lost 4 bases and the J gene lost 0 bases, with 10 bases spanning the gap. This CDR3 has 13 residues. As DNA, the CDR3 is TGCAGCGTTGGTACTCCGCACTCCTACGAGCAGTACTTC. It encodes CSVGTPHSYEQYF.

This clone was seen a single time. The genes are TRBV7-6 and TRBJ2-2; perhaps TRBD1 as D (5 bases). V lost 1 base and J lost 4, with 7 bases in between. The CDR3 sequence is 14 residues long. The V gene's germline CDR1 is SGHVS and CDR2 FNYEAQ. CDR3 amino acids: CASSLGGVTGELFF. In nucleotides, the CDR3 is TGTGCCAGCAGCTTAGGGGGCGTCACCGGGGAGCTGTTTTTT.

This CDR3 is CASSSQGNYGYTF. In nucleotides, the CDR3 is TGTGCCAGCAGCTCACAGGGGAACTATGGCTACACCTTC. This chain links TRBV2 with TRBJ1-2, with TRBD1 identical over 7 bases. CDR3 length: 13 amino acids. J was trimmed by 2 bases and V by 6 bases; bases with no gene match: 3. Germline CDR1 is SNHLY and CDR2 is FYNNEI. The full variable domain, its missing parts supplied by reference TRBV2 and TRBJ1-2, is EPEVTQTPSHQVTQMGQEVILRCVPISNHLYFYWYRQILGQKVEFLVSFYNNEISEKSEIFDDQFSVERPDGSNFTLKIRSTKLEDSAMYFCASSSQGNYGYTFGSGTRLTVV.

J is TRBJ1-1 and V is TRBV9; D may be TRBD1 (5 bases). V lost 5 bases and J 2 bases, leaving 16 bases between the germline ends. CDR1 SGDLS and CDR2 YYNGEE come from the germline V gene. CDR3 length: 15 residues. The CDR3 DNA reads as TGTGCCAGCAGTGGGACCGAGGGAGGAAACACTGAAGCTTTCTTT. It encodes CASSGTEGGNTEAFF.

This clone has a single count. The V gene is TRBV29-1, the J gene TRBJ1-1; unclear D gene. The V gene's germline CDR1 is SQVTM and CDR2 ANQGSEA. CDR3 length equals 14 residues. Trimming removed 8 bases from V and 0 bases from J, with 16 bases in between. The CDR3 is CSPFIPGMNTEAFF. CDR3 DNA: TGCAGCCCTTTCATCCCGGGGATGAACACTGAAGCTTTCTTT. Combining the CDR3 with reference TRBV29-1 and TRBJ1-1 gives the whole variable domain SAVISQKPSRDICQRGTSLTIQCQVDSQVTMMFWYRQQPGQSLTLIATANQGSEATYESGFVIDKFPISRPNLTFSTLTVSNMSPEDSSIYLCSPFIPGMNTEAFFGQGTRLTVV.

This sequence joins TRBV18 and TRBJ2-1, with D possibly TRBD1 on 6 matching bases. V was pared by 3 bases and J by 5 bases, with 8 bases between. The CDR3 consists of 13 residues. Germline V gene data show CDR1 as KGHSH and CDR2 as LQKENI. In nucleotides, the CDR3 is TGTGCCAGCTCACCGGGACAAAACAATGAGCAGTTCTTC. Protein sequence: CASSPGQNNEQFF.

The chain couples TRBV5-4 to TRBJ2-7; 9 bases line up with TRBD2. The CDR3 covers 15 residues. Per germline, CDR1 SGHNT and CDR2 YYREEE (reference sequence). The J segment lost 4 bases and the V segment lost 3 bases, leaving 8 bases of the junction unmatched. The CDR3 bases are TGTGCCAGCAGCTCGACCGGGACTAGCAATTACGAGCAGTACTTC. Translating gives CASSSTGTSNYEQYF.

This sequence joins TRBV5-1 and TRBJ2-3; 7 nucleotides agree with TRBD1. CDR3 length: 14 amino acids. Trimming cost V 2 bases and J 1 base; bases outside gene matches: 1. The germline CDR1 and CDR2 sequences are SGHRS and YFSETQ. The CDR3 DNA reads as TGCGCCAGCAGCTTAGACAGGGGCACAGATACGCAGTATTTT. This sequence encodes CASSLDRGTDTQYF.

V is TRBV20-1 and J is TRBJ2-6; D remains unclear. V was pared by 3 bases and J by 5 bases, with 14 bases between. From germline, CDR1 is DFQATT and CDR2 SNEGSKA (reference sequence). This CDR3 has 15 amino acids. CDR3 sequence (DNA): TGCAGTGCTAGTCCTCAGGTGGTCAGGGCCAACGTCCTGACTTTC. Protein: CSASPQVVRANVLTF.

The chain recombines TRBV3-1 (or the pseudogene TRBV3-2) with TRBJ1-2, with D possibly TRBD1 on 6 matching bases. The germline V gene encodes CDR1 LGHDT and CDR2 YNNKEL (reference sequence). This CDR3 has 14 amino acids. V was shortened by 4 bases and J by 5 bases, with 14 bases between the two germline ends. The CDR3 loop reads CASSRTGLIYGYTF. The CDR3, as DNA: TGTGCCAGCAGCCGAACAGGGCTCATATATGGCTACACCTTC.

The rearrangement links TRBV18 to TRBJ2-3, with 9 nucleotides matching TRBD2. V shed 6 bases and J 4 bases; nucleotides not matched to a gene: 14. CDR3 length: 17 residues. Germline V gene sequence: CDR1 KGHSH, CDR2 LQKENI. Written as DNA, the CDR3 is TGTGCCAGCTCCCCCCGAGGAGAGCGGGGGGTGGCAGATACGCAGTATTTT. Protein: CASSPRGERGVADTQYF.

The chain uses TRBV30 and TRBJ2-3; D might be TRBD2 (6 bases). This CDR3 spans 15 amino acids. Trimming removed 0 bases from V and 0 bases from J, with 10 bases in between. Germline V gene data show CDR1 as GTSNPN and CDR2 as SVGIG (reference sequence). CDR3 nucleotides: TGTGCCTGGAGTGTCTGGGGGAGGAGCACAGATACGCAGTATTTT. As protein: CAWSVWGRSTDTQYF.

The gene calls are TRBV7-7 and TRBJ2-5; the match to TRBD2 covers 8 bases. Germline lookup yields CDR1 SSHAT and CDR2 FNYEAQ (reference sequence). The CDR3 runs to 15 residues. After removal of 3 bases from V and 5 bases from J, the junction contained 8 bases not matched to a gene. CDR3 nucleotides: TGTGCCAGCAGCTTGTCGGGGGGGCCGTGGGAGACCCAGTACTTC. Protein sequence: CASSLSGGPWETQYF. Using reference TRBV7-7 and TRBJ2-5 for the parts outside the CDR3, the full variable domain is GAGVSQSPRYKVTKRGQDVTLRCDPISSHATLYWYQQALGQGPEFLTYFNYEAQPDKSGLPSDRFSAERPEGSISTLTIQRTEQRDSAMYRCASSLSGGPWETQYFGPGTRLLVL.

The chain joins TRBV27 to TRBJ1-5, with D uncertain. CDR1 MNHEY and CDR2 SMNVEV come from the germline V gene (reference sequence). V was cut by 4 bases and J by 0 bases, with 10 bases left in between. CDR3 length: 15 residues. The CDR3, as DNA: TGTGCCAGCAGTTATCAGCGTAATAGCAATCAGCCCCAGCATTTT. Its protein is CASSYQRNSNQPQHF.

This chain uses TRBV3-1 (or the pseudogene TRBV3-2) with TRBJ1-1, with D possibly being TRBD1 (5 bases). Germline V gives CDR1 LGHDT, CDR2 YNNKEL (reference sequence). This CDR3 comprises 13 residues. Trimming pared 0 bases from V and 7 bases from J, leaving 9 bases between. The CDR3: CASSQDRGLEAFF. The CDR3 DNA reads as TGTGCCAGCAGCCAAGATCGGGGACTTGAAGCTTTCTTT.

This clone was counted only a few times. The chain has TRBV5-1 and TRBJ2-2; perhaps TRBD2 as D (6 bases). CDR1 and CDR2 (germline): SGHRS, YFSETQ. The CDR3 is made up of 14 amino acids. Trimming removed 2 bases from V and 1 base from J, with 6 bases in between. CDR3 sequence reads: CASSFGGNTGELFF. The DNA of the CDR3 is TGCGCCAGCAGCTTCGGGGGGAACACCGGGGAGCTGTTTTTT.